These 8 T cell receptor beta chains came from one sample sequenced in a study of blood T cell repertoires in COVID-19. The table came from immunoSEQ multiplex PCR; TCRdb's copy has only in-frame clones and leaves some out. The table has roughly 200,000 clones, over 75% seen once. The sequencing sample was made of peripheral blood. Receptors originate from a man aged 45-65 years with COVID-19, enrolled during active disease.

This rearrangement joins TRBV5-1 to TRBJ2-5, with 10 bases aligning to TRBD2. This CDR3 is 16 amino acids long. The V gene's germline CDR1 is SGHRS and CDR2 YFSETQ. J gave up 2 bases and V 0 bases, and 4 bases lay outside the gene matches. The CDR3 sequence: CASSLGSGGVQETQYF. The DNA of the CDR3 is TGCGCCAGCAGCTTGGGGAGCGGGGGGGTACAAGAGACCCAGTACTTC.

The chain uses TRBV10-3 and TRBJ2-3; 8 nucleotides align to TRBD2. CDR3 size: 15 residues. With 4 bases clipped from V and 0 bases from J, the junction kept 3 bases outside the gene matches. CDR1 and CDR2 (germline): ENHRY, SYGVKD. The CDR3 region has the DNA TGTGCCATCAGTGTGGCTAGCGGGAGCACAGATACGCAGTATTTT. This translates into CAISVASGSTDTQYF.

This chain joins TRBV19 and TRBJ2-7; D might be TRBD2 (6 bases). Germline-derived CDR1 and CDR2 are LNHDA and SQIVND (reference sequence). The V end lost 1 base, the J end lost 5 bases, and 15 bases lay between the germline ends. The CDR3 has 15 residues. The CDR3 is CASSIGPLREDEQYF. The CDR3, as DNA: TGTGCCAGTAGTATAGGCCCCCTCAGGGAGGACGAGCAGTACTTC.

The V and J genes are TRBV10-3 and TRBJ1-1; 10 bases are a match to TRBD1. Germline assignment: CDR1 ENHRY and CDR2 SYGVKD. The CDR3 has 14 amino acids. V dropped 7 bases and J dropped 6; count of bases not matched to a gene: 8. The CDR3 DNA follows: TGTGCCATCACCAGGGACAGGGGACGCGCTGAAGCTTTCTTT. Protein product: CAITRDRGRAEAFF.

The chain uses TRBV18 and TRBJ2-3, with 8 bases matching TRBD2. Germline values: CDR1 KGHSH, CDR2 LQKENI. The CDR3 is 16 amino acids. With V trimmed by 3 bases and J by 5 bases, 10 bases remained unmatched. The CDR3, as DNA: TGTGCCAGCTCACCCAGCCGAATCGGGGGGGGAGATACGCAGTATTTT. Translated: CASSPSRIGGGDTQYF.

The V call is TRBV4-2, the J call TRBJ2-2; 11 nucleotides match TRBD1. This CDR3 has 17 amino acids. Germline lookup yields CDR1 LGHNA and CDR2 YNFKEQ. The J segment lost 2 bases and the V segment lost 4 bases, leaving 6 bases of the junction unmatched. CDR3 protein: CASSPLDRGRNTGELFF. The DNA for the CDR3 is TGTGCCAGCAGCCCCCTGGACAGGGGGCGCAACACCGGGGAGCTGTTTTTT.

The chain couples TRBV6-5 to TRBJ1-1; 7 bases are a match to TRBD1. With V trimmed by 9 bases and J by 6 bases, 10 bases remained unmatched. The length of the CDR3 is 13 residues. Germline V gene data show CDR1 as MNHEY and CDR2 as SVGAGI. The CDR3 region has the DNA TGTGCCAGGCCGACAGGGCCATACGCTGAAGCTTTCTTT. This codes for CARPTGPYAEAFF.

The chain has TRBV19 and TRBJ2-1, with a tentative D call TRBD1 (5 bases). CDR1 LNHDA and CDR2 SQIVND come from the germline V gene (reference sequence). The CDR3 has 14 residues. V was clipped by 5 bases and J by 6 bases, with 14 bases between them. The CDR3 sequence is CASSGMIDSNEQFF. The CDR3 DNA follows: TGTGCCAGTAGTGGAATGATCGACAGCAATGAGCAGTTCTTC.